This T cell receptor (beta chain) is from a study of molecular identifiers for immune sequencing clone quantification. Study-wide results and caveats: Clonotypes topping 20 RNA copies carried over 97% of effector molecules but under 1% of naive ones.

Trimming pared 4 bases from V and 3 bases from J, leaving 6 bases between. The CDR3 runs 12 residues. CDR1 SGHNT and CDR2 YENEEA come from the germline V gene. To note about this clonotype: What it binds is unknown.

From the PCR reads, TCRdb called clonotypes with MiXCR, one entry per CDR3 protein. The sample contains about 500,000 distinct CDR3 sequences, around 23% of which appear only once. This chain connects TRBV11-3 to TRBJ2-5; unclear D gene. This receptor was taken from a human donor in good health. Some libraries in this study had Jurkat cell RNA spiked in. The material sequenced was naive CD8+ T cells from blood, with Jurkat cell RNA spiked in. Indicated subset: FACS-sorted CD8+CD4-CCR7+CD45RA+ naive T cells. CDR3 in amino acids: CASSWAKETQYF. The CDR3 DNA reads as TGTGCCAGCAGCTGGGCCAAAGAGACCCAGTACTTC.